This T cell receptor beta chain was identified in a study of radiotherapy plus CTLA-4 blockade in lung cancer. Chemo-refractory metastatic non-small-cell lung cancer patients received focal radiation with ipilimumab CTLA-4 blockade. Study outcomes and limitations: TCR clones of tumor origin grew in blood after radiotherapy plus ipilimumab.

A remark on this clone: Its antigen is undetermined.

CDR1 and CDR2 from the germline V gene are MNHNS and SASEGT. The CDR3 consists of 14 residues. Trimming left V 1 base short and J 3 bases short, with 7 bases between. Libraries were prepared by immunoSEQ multiplex PCR; TCRdb keeps only in-frame clonotypes and omits some of them. The profile shows roughly 86,000 clones, 75% to 90% of them singletons. The sequence was obtained from a human donor with non-small cell lung cancer who had stable disease on radiotherapy plus ipilimumab. This specimen consisted of peripheral blood, obtained from a patient treated with radiotherapy plus ipilimumab. This chain uses TRBV6-1 with TRBJ1-5, with D unclear. The DNA for the CDR3 is TGTGCCAGCAGTGAAGGGCATTCCAATCAGCCCCAGCATTTT. Protein sequence: CASSEGHSNQPQHF.